This entry lists 22 T cell receptor beta chains sequenced from one sample in a study of blood T cell repertoires in COVID-19 (dated by TCRdb to the early 2020s). The library came from the immunoSEQ multiplex PCR assay. What TCRdb holds here is the immuneACCESS table cut down to in-frame rearrangements. Part of the clones is not present; checked against another copy, under half of the missing clones reflect an unresolved V gene, and the others are unexplained. The sample profile shows more than 50,000 clones; about 93% of them were found once. The ten largest clones take up roughly 15% of the sample. The sequenced material came from peripheral blood. All receptors derive from a man at least 80 years old with acute or convalescent COVID-19.

This clone was detected only a few times. The chain links TRBV18 to TRBJ2-3; TRBD1 matches at 9 bases. The ends lost 3 bases at V and 8 bases at J; junction bases unmatched: 3. This CDR3 is 13 amino acids long. Germline V lookup: CDR1 KGHSH, CDR2 LQKENI. CDR3 sequence reads: CASSPGDRATQYF. The CDR3 DNA follows: TGTGCCAGCTCACCCGGGGACAGGGCTACGCAGTATTTT. The full variable domain, in which reference TRBV18 and TRBJ2-3 provide the parts outside the CDR3, is NAGVMQNPRHLVRRRGQEARLRCSPMKGHSHVYWYRQLPEEGLKFMVYLQKENIIDESGMPKERFSAEFPKEGPSILRIQQVVRGDSAAYFCASSPGDRATQYFGPGTRLTVL.

The chain is built from TRBV27 and TRBJ2-3; a possible D gene is TRBD2 (6 bases). From germline, CDR1 is MNHEY and CDR2 SMNVEV (reference sequence). The CDR3 loop spans 12 amino acids. Trimming took 8 bases from V and 7 from J, leaving 13 bases between them. The CDR3 bases are TGTGCCAGCGGGGACGGGGGTTATACGCAGTATTTT. Its translation is CASGDGGYTQYF.

This clone has a single count. Sequence at one end of the junction differs from germline and may be a read error. The chain has TRBV29-1 and TRBJ2-7; D is unresolved. The V gene's germline CDR1 is SQVTM and CDR2 ANQGSEA. The CDR3 runs 12 residues. In DNA form, the CDR3 reads TGCAGCGTGGAAGACAACTCCTACGAGCAGTACTTC. This codes for CSVEDNSYEQYF.

DNA for the CDR3: TGTGCCATCAGTGAGTCTACCGGGACAGATACGCAGTATTTT. This codes for CAISESTGTDTQYF. The chain is built from TRBV10-3 and TRBJ2-3; the D is unclear. V shed 0 bases and J shed 3 bases, with 7 bases lying between them. The CDR3 is 14 amino acids. Germline lookup yields CDR1 ENHRY and CDR2 SYGVKD.

This chain uses TRBV7-2 with TRBJ2-7; D is unresolved. V gave up 5 bases and J gave up 0 bases, with 5 bases separating them. Germline assignment: CDR1 SGHTA and CDR2 FQGNSA. The CDR3 is 12 amino acids. The CDR3 sequence: CASSRSSYEQYF. In DNA, the CDR3 is TGTGCCAGCAGCCGGAGCTCCTACGAGCAGTACTTC.

The rearrangement uses TRBV7-9 and TRBJ2-7, with a tentative D call TRBD2 (6 bases). This CDR3 contains 13 residues. V shed 2 bases and J shed 6 bases, with 11 bases lying between them. CDR1 and CDR2 from the germline V gene are SEHNR and FQNEAQ (reference sequence). In DNA form, the CDR3 reads TGTGCCAGCAGCTTAACGGCGGGGACCGAGCAGTACTTC. It is translated as CASSLTAGTEQYF.

About this clone itself: The junction shows a germline mismatch at one end, possibly a read error. The chain employs TRBV2 and TRBJ1-5; D unresolved. The CDR3 runs 11 residues. Looked up from germline, CDR1 is SNHLY and CDR2 is FYNNEI. The chain's CDR3 is CASSEVGNLNF. CDR3 DNA: TGTGCCAGCAGTGAAGTCGGGAACCTCAATTTT.

The J gene is TRBJ2-4, the V gene TRBV4-2, with D perhaps TRBD1 (5 bases). The CDR3 spans 17 residues. Germline CDR1 reads LGHNA; CDR2 reads YNFKEQ. V lost 0 bases to trimming and J lost 1 base, with 13 bases between them. The CDR3 sequence is CASSQDPQGIAKNIQYF. The CDR3, as DNA: TGTGCCAGCAGCCAAGATCCGCAGGGTATTGCCAAAAACATTCAGTACTTC.

This sequence joins TRBV4-1 and TRBJ2-2, with no clear D. V lost 4 bases and J lost 12, with 12 bases in between. The CDR3 is made up of 12 amino acids. The V gene's germline CDR1 is MGHRA and CDR2 YSYEKL. The CDR3 nucleotides read TGCGCCAGCAGCCTCTATAAAGAGAAGCTGTTTTTT. Protein sequence: CASSLYKEKLFF.

V and J are TRBV5-6 and TRBJ1-1; D gene uncertain. Trimming removed 4 bases at V and 4 bases at J, with 17 bases between. The V gene's germline CDR1 is SGHDT and CDR2 YYEEEE. This CDR3 has 15 amino acids. The CDR3 loop reads CASSPQSGESTEAFF. The CDR3 DNA is TGTGCCAGCAGCCCTCAATCGGGAGAGAGCACTGAAGCTTTCTTT.

The V gene is TRBV5-8, the J gene TRBJ1-5; 8 bases align to TRBD1. V lost 6 bases, J lost 1 base, and 3 bases stayed unmatched. This CDR3 has 14 residues. Germline CDR1 SGHTS, CDR2 YDEGEE. CDR3 residues: CASTRTGSNQPQHF. CDR3 nucleotide sequence: TGTGCCAGCACCAGGACAGGGAGCAATCAGCCCCAGCATTTT. Supplemented by reference TRBV5-8 and TRBJ1-5, the full variable domain reads EAGVTQSPTHLIKTRGQQATLRCSPISGHTSVYWYQQALGLGLQFLLWYDEGEERNRGNFPPRFSGRQFPNYSSELNVNALELEDSALYLCASTRTGSNQPQHFGDGTRLSIL.

CDR3 DNA sequence: TGTGCCAGCAGCTTAGTTGGGGGACAGGACCGTCAGCCCCAGCATTTT. Translation gives CASSLVGGQDRQPQHF. This rearrangement joins TRBV7-2 to TRBJ1-5; 8 positions agree with TRBD1. CDR3 length: 16 residues. The V and J ends lost 1 base and 6 bases, in that order; junction bases with no gene match: 8. The germline CDR1 and CDR2 sequences are SGHTA and FQGNSA.

The chain carries TRBV6-4 and TRBJ1-6, with 7 bases identical to TRBD1. This CDR3 region has 13 residues. V gave up 6 bases and J gave up 7 bases; unmatched junction bases: 3. CDR1 is MRHNA, CDR2 SNTAGT, per germline. Here the CDR3 DNA reads TGTGCCAGCAGAAGGGACAGCAATTCACCCCTCCACTTT. Protein: CASRRDSNSPLHF.

The CDR3 region is CASRLVCPPGIQYF. The CDR3, as DNA: TGTGCAAGTCGCTTAGTTTGTCCCCCAGGGATCCAGTACTTC. The V call is TRBV12-2, the J call TRBJ2-5; TRBD1 was called by the table and not checked on the DNA. TRBV12-2 is recorded as a pseudogene. CDR3 length: 14 amino acids.

The chain employs TRBV7-9 and TRBJ2-5; a possible D gene is TRBD1 (7 bases). Germline CDR1 reads SEHNR; CDR2 reads FQNEAQ (reference sequence). This CDR3 region has 16 residues. V shed 5 bases and J shed 2 bases, with 18 bases lying between them. The CDR3: CASSLRDSQNQETQYF. For the CDR3, the DNA is TGTGCCAGCAGCCTGCGGGACAGTCAAAATCAAGAGACCCAGTACTTC.

The V and J genes are TRBV25-1 and TRBJ1-2, with D possibly matching TRBD1 (5 bases). V dropped 7 bases and J dropped 4 bases, with 13 bases sitting between them. The CDR3 covers 13 residues. Germline values: CDR1 MGHDK, CDR2 SYGVNS. CDR3 in DNA: TGTGCCAGCACCCAGGGTATCGGCTATGGCTACACCTTC. Translated: CASTQGIGYGYTF.

The genes are TRBV6-5 and TRBJ1-1; 12 nucleotides agree with TRBD1. In germline, CDR1 is MNHEY, CDR2 SVGAGI. This CDR3 has 14 amino acids. The V and J ends lost 6 bases and 5 bases, in that order; junction bases with no gene match: 4. The CDR3 nucleotides read TGTGCCAGCAGGGTGGGACAGGGGGCGACTGAAGCTTTCTTT. This encodes CASRVGQGATEAFF.

This chain links TRBV11-2 with TRBJ1-5; D is ambiguous. Trimming pared 5 bases from V and 7 bases from J, leaving 12 bases between. CDR3 length: 13 residues. The V gene's germline CDR1 is SGHAT and CDR2 FQNNGV. CDR3 in amino acids: CASSLGLMQPQHF. CDR3 coding DNA: TGTGCCAGCAGCCTCGGTTTAATGCAGCCCCAGCATTTT. Based on the CDR3 plus reference TRBV11-2 and TRBJ1-5, the full variable domain is EAGVAQSPRYKIIEKRQSVAFWCNPISGHATLYWYQQILGQGPKLLIQFQNNGVVDDSQLPKDRFSAERLKGVDSTLKIQPAKLEDSAVYLCASSLGLMQPQHFGDGTRLSIL.

The rearrangement uses TRBV27 and TRBJ2-7; D is unresolved. V was pared by 4 bases and J by 3 bases, with 4 bases between. The CDR3 runs 11 residues. Germline lookup yields CDR1 MNHEY and CDR2 SMNVEV (reference sequence). The CDR3 DNA follows: TGTGCCAGCAGTTCCCGCTACGAGCAGTACTTC. Its protein product is CASSSRYEQYF.

The chain employs TRBV7-2 and TRBJ2-7; 10 nucleotides line up with TRBD2. With V trimmed by 0 bases and J by 2 bases, 4 bases remained unmatched. CDR1 and CDR2 from the germline V gene are SGHTA and FQGNSA. The CDR3 is 16 amino acids. The CDR3 DNA sequence: TGTGCCAGCAGCTTAGCCCTAGCGGGGGTTCCCTACGAGCAGTACTTC. Its translation: CASSLALAGVPYEQYF.

The chain has TRBV7-9 and TRBJ1-6, with D uncertain. Germline V gene data show CDR1 as SEHNR and CDR2 as FQNEAQ (reference sequence). The CDR3 is 13 residues long. Trimming removed 3 bases at V and 7 bases at J, with 7 bases between. The CDR3 loop is CASSLGGNSPLHF. DNA of the CDR3: TGTGCCAGCAGCTTGGGAGGGAATTCACCCCTCCACTTT.

This sequence joins TRBV6-5 and TRBJ2-7, with 7 bases matching TRBD1. CDR3 length equals 15 residues. Trimming at V came to 6 bases and at J to 0 bases, leaving 8 bases not matched to a gene. From germline, CDR1 is MNHEY and CDR2 SVGAGI. The CDR3 protein is CASRESQGVSYEQYF. Written as DNA, the CDR3 is TGTGCCAGCAGGGAGTCCCAGGGGGTCTCCTACGAGCAGTACTTC.